This entry lists 8 T cell receptor beta chains sequenced from one sample in a study of cytomegalovirus exposure and HLA in healthy donors. Sequenced by immunoSEQ multiplex PCR; TCRdb stores in-frame clones only, minus some. Here the sample spans some 160,000 clones, approximately 90% being singletons. Specimen: PBMCs. The receptors shown here come from a man younger than 30 in good health and CMV-seronegative.

This chain uses TRBV27 with TRBJ1-2; TRBD1 matches 8 bases. The length of the CDR3 is 14 residues. In germline, CDR1 is MNHEY, CDR2 SMNVEV (reference sequence). V gave up 4 bases and J gave up 8 bases; unmatched junction bases: 9. CDR3 nucleotide sequence: TGTGCCAGCAGTTCTTGGGGACAGGAAGGAGGCTACACCTTC. Residues: CASSSWGQEGGYTF.

The chain joins TRBV11-3 to TRBJ2-5; D gene unclear. V was pared by 1 base and J by 5 bases, with 17 bases between. CDR3 length: 16 residues. Germline values: CDR1 SGHNT, CDR2 YENEEA. CDR3 coding DNA: TGTGCCAGCAGCTTAGGCTTGCTCCCGGAGCTGGAGACCCAGTACTTC. Amino acid sequence: CASSLGLLPELETQYF.

The rearrangement uses TRBV9 and TRBJ2-3; possibly TRBD2 for D (5 bases). Germline V CDR1 and CDR2: SGDLS, YYNGEE. The CDR3 consists of 15 residues. Trimming took 4 bases from V and 0 from J, leaving 12 bases between them. CDR3 sequence (DNA): TGTGCCAGCAGCCCGGACTGGTCTAGCACAGATACGCAGTATTTT. This gives the protein CASSPDWSSTDTQYF. The whole variable domain, remainder taken from reference TRBV9 and TRBJ2-3, is DSGVTQTPKHLITATGQRVTLRCSPRSGDLSVYWYQQSLDQGLQFLIQYYNGEERAKGNILERFSAQQFPDLHSELNLSSLELGDSALYFCASSPDWSSTDTQYFGPGTRLTVL.

The chain employs TRBV5-1 and TRBJ2-3; D is unclear. The CDR3 consists of 15 residues. Looked up from germline, CDR1 is SGHRS and CDR2 is YFSETQ. With 0 bases removed from V and 3 bases from J, the gap between germline ends came to 11 bases. CDR3 residues: CASSLERAGTDTQYF. The CDR3 DNA follows: TGCGCCAGCAGCTTGGAACGAGCAGGAACAGATACGCAGTATTTT.

This rearrangement joins TRBV29-1 to TRBJ2-7; TRBD2 aligns across 9 bases. Germline V CDR1 and CDR2: SQVTM, ANQGSEA. The CDR3 is made up of 14 amino acids. Trimming cost V 7 bases and J 4 bases; bases outside gene matches: 11. The CDR3 DNA is TGCAGCGCCGGTGGCGGGAGGGCCGGATACGAGCAGTACTTC. Protein sequence: CSAGGGRAGYEQYF.

CDR3 region: CASSPGQGQHQPQHF. The CDR3 coding sequence is TGTGCCAGCAGCCCGGGGCAGGGGCAACACCAGCCCCAGCATTTT. V gene TRBV7-9 combines with J gene TRBJ1-5, with D perhaps TRBD1 (6 bases). V lost 5 bases and J 7 bases, leaving 18 bases between the germline ends. CDR1 is SEHNR and CDR2 is FQNEAQ in the germline V gene (reference sequence). CDR3 length: 15 amino acids.

This clone was detected only a few times. The chain links TRBV2 to TRBJ2-7; D is undetermined. Per the germline V gene, CDR1 is SNHLY and CDR2 is FYNNEI. The CDR3 covers 12 residues. Trimming took off 6 bases at V and 7 bases at J, with 13 bases between the two ends. The CDR3: CASRTDHWEQYV. Here the CDR3 DNA reads TGTGCCAGCAGAACAGACCATTGGGAGCAGTACGTC.

This sequence joins TRBV6-5 and TRBJ2-1; the D gene is possibly TRBD2 (5 bases). The CDR3 consists of 15 residues. Trimming took 6 bases from V and 0 from J, leaving 12 bases between them. CDR1 and CDR2 from the germline V gene are MNHEY and SVGAGI. This CDR3 reads CASRKAESSYNEQFF. The CDR3 DNA is TGTGCCAGCAGAAAAGCGGAATCCTCCTACAATGAGCAGTTCTTC.